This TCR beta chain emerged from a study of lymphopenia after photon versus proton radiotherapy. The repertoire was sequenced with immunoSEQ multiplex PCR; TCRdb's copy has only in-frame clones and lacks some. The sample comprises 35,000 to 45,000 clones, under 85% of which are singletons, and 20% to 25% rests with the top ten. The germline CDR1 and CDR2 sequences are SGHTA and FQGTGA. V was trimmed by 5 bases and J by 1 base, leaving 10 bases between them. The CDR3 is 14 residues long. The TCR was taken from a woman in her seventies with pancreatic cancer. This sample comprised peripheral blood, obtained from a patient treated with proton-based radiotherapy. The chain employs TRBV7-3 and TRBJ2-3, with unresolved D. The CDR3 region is CASSLDQGTDTQYF. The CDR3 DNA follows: TGTGCCAGCAGCCTCGATCAGGGCACAGATACGCAGTATTTT. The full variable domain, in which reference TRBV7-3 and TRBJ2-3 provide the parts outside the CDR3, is GAGVSQTPSNKVTEKGKYVELRCDPISGHTALYWYRQSLGQGPEFLIYFQGTGAADDSGLPNDRFFAVRPEGSVSTLKIQRTERGDSAVYLCASSLDQGTDTQYFGPGTRLTVL.